This entry features one TCR beta chain sequence. The V end was cut by 2 bases, the J end by 4 bases, with 9 bases between. CDR1 is SGHRS, CDR2 YFSETQ, per germline. This CDR3 is 13 amino acids long. This specimen belongs to a study of blood T cell repertoires in COVID-19. Study-wide context: There were acute and convalescent COVID-19 samples, and they came from the United States, Italy and Spain. The cDNA or gDNA used as material had been derived from T cells, B-cell-depleted T cells, or PBMCs.

As handled by the study authors: Amplification with reference gene primers provided the estimates of nucleated cell counts. Assay: immunoSEQ multiplex PCR; the TCRdb copy retains only in-frame clones and omits some. The D gene and trimming were derived from the DNA, and the V and J assignments and clone size from that table. The sample has fewer than 150,000 clones; 77% are singletons. Source material: peripheral blood. This TCR was recovered from an elderly man with acute or convalescent COVID-19. The gene calls are TRBV5-1 and TRBJ2-5; no definite D call. The CDR3 region has the DNA TGCGCCAGCAGCTTACAAGAACGAGAGACCCAGTACTTC. It specifies CASSLQERETQYF.